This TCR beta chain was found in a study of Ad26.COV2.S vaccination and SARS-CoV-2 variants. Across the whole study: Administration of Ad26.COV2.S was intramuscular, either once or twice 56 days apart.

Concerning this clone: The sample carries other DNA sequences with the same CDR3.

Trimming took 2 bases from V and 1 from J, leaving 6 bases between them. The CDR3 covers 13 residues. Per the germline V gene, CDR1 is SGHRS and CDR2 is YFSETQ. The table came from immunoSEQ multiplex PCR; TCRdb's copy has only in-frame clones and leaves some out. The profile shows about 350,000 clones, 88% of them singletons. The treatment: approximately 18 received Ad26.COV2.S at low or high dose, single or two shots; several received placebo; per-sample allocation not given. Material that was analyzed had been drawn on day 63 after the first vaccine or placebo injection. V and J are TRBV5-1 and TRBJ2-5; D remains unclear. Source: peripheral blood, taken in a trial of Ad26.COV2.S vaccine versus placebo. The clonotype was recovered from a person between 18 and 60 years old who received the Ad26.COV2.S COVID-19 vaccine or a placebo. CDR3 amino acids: CASSFPSQETQYF. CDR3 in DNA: TGCGCCAGCAGCTTCCCGTCCCAAGAGACCCAGTACTTC.